Below, 18 T cell receptor beta chains from the same sample are listed, as sequenced in a study of blood T cells in healthy people across ages. The use of a sample-barcoded 5' primer and a J-beta primer mix characterized a second PCR of about 7 to 12 cycles. TCRdb fed the 5' RACE reads into MiXCR, producing one record per CDR3 protein. The sample gives about 580,000 distinct CDR3 sequences, 47% of which show up once; around 23% is in the top ten. Sequencing was performed on blood. The receptors derive from a man older than 75 in good health.

The chain is built from TRBV20-1 and TRBJ2-1; the D gene is possibly TRBD1 (6 bases). The length of the CDR3 is 13 residues. The ends were cut back, 1 base at V and 10 bases at J, with 14 bases in the middle. The germline V gene has CDR1 DFQATT and CDR2 SNEGSKA (reference sequence). CDR3 sequence reads: CSARGAGVGEQFF. The CDR3 DNA is TGCAGTGCTAGAGGAGCAGGGGTGGGGGAGCAGTTCTTC.

This clonotype was recorded a few times. The CDR3 loop is CASGLSSGGGTGYTF. The CDR3 DNA is TGTGCCAGCGGGCTATCCTCAGGGGGTGGTACAGGCTACACCTTC. The J gene is TRBJ1-2, the V gene TRBV7-2; TRBD1 matches 7 bases. Germline-derived CDR1 and CDR2 are SGHTA and FQGNSA. The CDR3 runs to 15 residues. J lost 8 bases, V lost 8 bases, and 17 bases had no gene match.

On this clonotype: With a much larger clone just one base away, this may be a read error. The V call is TRBV7-2, the J call TRBJ2-7; 10 nucleotides align to TRBD2. The end of the DNA is better explained by TRBJ2-5, so the J call may be wrong. CDR1 is SGHTA, CDR2 FQGNSA, per germline. This CDR3 region has 13 residues. The CDR3 reads CASSVAGGETQYF. As DNA, the CDR3 is TGTGCCAGCAGCGTAGCGGGAGGAGAGACCCAGTACTTC.

This clonotype was counted many times. The V gene is TRBV7-9, the J gene TRBJ2-5; D might be TRBD1 (6 bases). This CDR3 comprises 16 residues. The germline V and J ends were trimmed by 5 bases and 2 bases, with 18 bases remaining between them. Per the germline V gene, CDR1 is SEHNR and CDR2 is FQNEAQ (reference sequence). The DNA for the CDR3 is TGTGCCAGCAGCCTAGGGGGTGGGGCCTCTCAAGAGACCCAGTACTTC. Translated: CASSLGGGASQETQYF.

A single count supports this clonotype. A much larger clone lies one base from this, so it may be a read error. V usage is TRBV7-9 and J usage is TRBJ1-1; no clear D gene. This CDR3 spans 15 amino acids. The germline gives CDR1 SEHNR, CDR2 FQNEAQ (reference sequence). In DNA, the CDR3 is TGTGCCAGCAGCCCCCGAACCACTTCGAACACTGGAGCTTTCTTT. It is translated as CASSPRTTSNTGAFF.

This clonotype occurred a few times. The V call is TRBV4-3, the J call TRBJ2-3; TRBD1 matches at 9 bases. Germline-derived CDR1 and CDR2 are LGHNA and YSLEER. With V trimmed by 1 base and J by 3 bases, 2 bases remained unmatched. This CDR3 is built from 15 residues. CDR3: CASSQGGTGTDTQYF. The CDR3 coding sequence is TGCGCCAGCAGCCAAGGAGGGACAGGGACAGATACGCAGTATTTT.

The CDR3 here is CASSYPGGTDTQYF. CDR3 DNA: TGTGCCAGCAGTTACCCAGGGGGGACAGATACGCAGTATTTT. The rearrangement uses TRBV12-3 or TRBV12-4 and TRBJ2-3; the D gene is possibly TRBD1 (7 bases). Trimming pared 4 bases from V and 3 bases from J, leaving 11 bases between. CDR3 length: 14 amino acids.

V and J are TRBV29-1 and TRBJ2-7, with TRBD1 matching over 9 bases. Germline V gene data show CDR1 as SQVTM and CDR2 as ANQGSEA. CDR3 size: 14 residues. V lost 3 bases to trimming and J lost 5 bases; unmatched junction nucleotides: 8. The CDR3 region is CSVDLGQGFDEQYF. CDR3 DNA: TGCAGCGTTGATCTTGGACAGGGGTTCGACGAGCAGTACTTC.

The genes are TRBV20-1 and TRBJ2-7, with D maybe TRBD1 (7 bases). Germline CDR1 is DFQATT and CDR2 is SNEGSKA (reference sequence). The CDR3 contains 15 residues. V lost 2 bases and J lost 3, with 17 bases in between. The CDR3 coding sequence is TGCAGTGCTAGATCGCGGGACAGAAACTTCTACGAGCAGTACTTC. It encodes CSARSRDRNFYEQYF.

V usage is TRBV9 and J usage is TRBJ2-5; possible D gene TRBD1, 6 bases. Germline V CDR1 and CDR2: SGDLS, YYNGEE. V was clipped by 0 bases and J by 1 base, with 10 bases between them. This CDR3 contains 15 residues. CDR3 loop: CASSVEMDSQETQYF. In nucleotides, the CDR3 is TGTGCCAGCAGCGTAGAAATGGACAGCCAAGAGACCCAGTACTTC.

This clonotype was seen only a few times. J is TRBJ2-2 and V is TRBV6-4; D is possibly TRBD2 (5 bases). Trimming removed 3 bases from V and 2 bases from J, with 7 bases in between. The CDR3 contains 14 residues. Per the germline V gene, CDR1 is MRHNA and CDR2 is SNTAGT. The CDR3 DNA reads TGTGCCAGCAGTGAGCGGACTAACACCGGGGAGCTGTTTTTT. It yields the protein CASSERTNTGELFF.

V and J are TRBV9 and TRBJ2-6; weak D call: TRBD2 (6 bases). In germline, CDR1 is SGDLS, CDR2 YYNGEE. This CDR3 spans 13 amino acids. Trimming removed 4 bases at V and 12 bases at J, with 14 bases between. The CDR3 nucleotides are TGTGCCAGCAGCCCCACGGGGGTTCCCGTCCTGACTTTC. Amino acid sequence: CASSPTGVPVLTF.

In its sample, this clonotype was seen a few times. The genes are TRBV4-3 and TRBJ2-5; D may be TRBD2 (6 bases). This CDR3 comprises 15 residues. Germline V lookup: CDR1 LGHNA, CDR2 YSLEER. Trimming pared 0 bases from V and 0 bases from J, leaving 8 bases between. In DNA, the CDR3 is TGCGCCAGCAGCCAAGATGGGGGGTACCAAGAGACCCAGTACTTC. Translating gives CASSQDGGYQETQYF.

Worth noting for this clonotype: Compared with germline, one end of the junction differs, possibly owing to a read error. This chain uses TRBV11-1 with TRBJ2-5; 7 bases map to TRBD1. Germline V gene data show CDR1 as SGHAT and CDR2 as FQDESV (reference sequence). The CDR3 length is 15 residues. This CDR3 reads CVSSLLETGYETQYF. Written as DNA, the CDR3 is TGTGTCAGCAGCTTATTGGAGACAGGGTACGAGACCCAGTACTTC.

This clonotype was detected only a few times. The genes are TRBV11-2 and TRBJ2-7; unclear D gene. There are 14 residues in the CDR3. CDR1 and CDR2 from the germline V gene are SGHAT and FQNNGV. V lost 5 bases and J 0 bases, leaving 11 bases between the germline ends. The CDR3 region is CASSRARSSYEQYF. CDR3 DNA sequence: TGTGCCAGCAGCCGGGCCAGGAGCTCCTACGAGCAGTACTTC.

This clonotype was observed a few times. The CDR3 nucleotides read TGTGCCAGCAGCGTAGTTTCCGGACAGGGCTACTCTGGGGCCAACGTCCTGACTTTC. Its translation is CASSVVSGQGYSGANVLTF. This chain uses TRBV9 with TRBJ2-6, with 8 bases that match TRBD1. Germline values: CDR1 SGDLS, CDR2 YYNGEE. V was pared by 0 bases and J by 0 bases, with 8 bases of the junction left unmatched. The CDR3 consists of 19 residues.

Ten or more counts support this clonotype. The rearrangement links TRBV7-2 to TRBJ2-1; TRBD2 agrees at 11 bases. This CDR3 is 16 amino acids long. CDR1 and CDR2 from the germline V gene are SGHTA and FQGNSA. V was clipped by 0 bases and J by 6 bases; unmatched bases: 4. The CDR3 here is CASSLAPLAGANEQFF. The CDR3 DNA is TGTGCCAGCAGCTTAGCCCCACTAGCGGGAGCCAATGAGCAGTTCTTC.

The genes are TRBV5-1 and TRBJ2-5, with a weak D call TRBD1 (6 bases). CDR3 size: 14 residues. Trimming stripped 4 bases from V and 4 bases from J, with 14 bases between. Looked up from germline, CDR1 is SGHRS and CDR2 is YFSETQ. This CDR3 is CASSPQGNGETQYF. The CDR3 region has the DNA TGCGCCAGCAGCCCCCAGGGGAATGGAGAGACCCAGTACTTC.